This T cell receptor (beta chain) was captured by sequencing in a study of CD8 T cells in ankylosing spondylitis. TCRdb called the 5' RACE reads again in MiXCR, with one record for every CDR3 protein. The table shows around 230,000 distinct CDR3 sequences, with approximately 9% occurring only once. This CDR3 comprises 12 residues. The ends lost 4 bases at V and 5 bases at J; junction bases unmatched: 2. CDR1 is SGHDT, CDR2 YYEEEE, per germline. This clonotype was seen a handful of times. The rearrangement uses TRBV5-6 and TRBJ1-1; 7 bases line up with TRBD1. This clonotype originated in a male donor with ankylosing spondylitis or in good health (not recorded which). The sequenced material came from blood, either unsorted or a sorted T cell fraction (not recorded which). The CDR3 loop is CASSETGTEAFF. In nucleotides, the CDR3 is TGTGCCAGCAGCGAGACAGGGACTGAAGCTTTCTTT.